This entry is about one T cell receptor beta chain. The target antigen is unknown. This sample is part of a study of vaccination effects on CD4 cells after COVID-19. Background on the study: Samples were taken post-vaccine, and their median timing was 72 days after the second dose.

Study-wide points: Only a single clone (1 of 255 vaccine-induced clones in healthy vaccinees) cross-reacted with common cold coronaviruses.

The V gene's germline CDR1 is LNHDA and CDR2 SQIVND (reference sequence). Trimming removed 7 bases at V and 0 bases at J, with 10 bases between. The CDR3 length is 14 residues. TCRdb's table, derived via immunoSEQ multiplex PCR, lists solely in-frame clones and lacks some. The repertoire has just over 55,000 clones, approximately 81% of them found once; the top ten carry about 4.4%. Researchers isolated CD4+ T cells once approximately eleven days of culture had elapsed. All study participants received two doses of BNT162b2 or mRNA-1273 vaccine. Replacing half the medium with IL-2 medium was done on days 3 and 7.

The chain has TRBV19 and TRBJ1-5; D gene ambiguous. This receptor was taken from a human donor who received a COVID-19 vaccine. The sample here was CD4+ T cells from PBMCs cultured without peptide, taken after COVID-19 vaccination. This CDR3 is CASTSDYSNQPQHF. The CDR3 coding sequence is TGTGCCAGTACCTCCGACTATAGCAATCAGCCCCAGCATTTT.